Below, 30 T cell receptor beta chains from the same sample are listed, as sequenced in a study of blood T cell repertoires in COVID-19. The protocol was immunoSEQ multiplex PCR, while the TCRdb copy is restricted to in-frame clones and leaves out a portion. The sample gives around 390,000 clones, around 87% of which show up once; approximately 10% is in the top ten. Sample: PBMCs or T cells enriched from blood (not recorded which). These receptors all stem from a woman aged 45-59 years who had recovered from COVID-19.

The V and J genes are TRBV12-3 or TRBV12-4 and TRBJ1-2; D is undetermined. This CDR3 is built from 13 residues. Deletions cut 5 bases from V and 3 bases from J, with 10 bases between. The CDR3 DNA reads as TGTGCCAGCAGTACCAACAGATACTATGGCTACACCTTC. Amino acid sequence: CASSTNRYYGYTF.

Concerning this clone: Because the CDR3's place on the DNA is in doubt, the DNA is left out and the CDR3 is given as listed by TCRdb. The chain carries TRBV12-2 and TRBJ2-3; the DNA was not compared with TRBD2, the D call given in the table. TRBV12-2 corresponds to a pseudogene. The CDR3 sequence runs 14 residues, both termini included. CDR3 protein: CASRFGVGTDTQYF.

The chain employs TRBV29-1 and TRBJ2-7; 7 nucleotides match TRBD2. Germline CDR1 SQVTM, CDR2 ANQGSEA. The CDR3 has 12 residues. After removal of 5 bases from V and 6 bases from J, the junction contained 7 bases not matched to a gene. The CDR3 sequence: CSVSGANGEQYF. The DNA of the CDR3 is TGCAGCGTTAGCGGGGCAAACGGCGAGCAGTACTTC.

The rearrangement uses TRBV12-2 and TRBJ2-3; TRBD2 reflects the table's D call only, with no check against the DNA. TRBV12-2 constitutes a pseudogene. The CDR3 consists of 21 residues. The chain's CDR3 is CASRPKGGISHKRGGTDTQYF. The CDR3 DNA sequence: TGTGCAAGTCGCCCGAAGGGAGGGATCAGTCATAAGCGGGGGGGCACAGATACGCAGTATTTT.

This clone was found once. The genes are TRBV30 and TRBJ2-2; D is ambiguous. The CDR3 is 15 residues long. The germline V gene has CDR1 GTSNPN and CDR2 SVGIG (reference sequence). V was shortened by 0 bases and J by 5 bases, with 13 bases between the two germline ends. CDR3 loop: CAWSVRRISTGELFF. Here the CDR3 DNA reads TGTGCCTGGAGTGTACGCAGGATCTCTACCGGGGAGCTGTTTTTT.

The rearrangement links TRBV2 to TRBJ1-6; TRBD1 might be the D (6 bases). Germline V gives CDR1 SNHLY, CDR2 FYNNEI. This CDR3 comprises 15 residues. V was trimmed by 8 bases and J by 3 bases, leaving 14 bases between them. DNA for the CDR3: TGTGCCAGCGAGGGGACAACGAACTATAATTCACCCCTCCACTTT. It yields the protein CASEGTTNYNSPLHF.

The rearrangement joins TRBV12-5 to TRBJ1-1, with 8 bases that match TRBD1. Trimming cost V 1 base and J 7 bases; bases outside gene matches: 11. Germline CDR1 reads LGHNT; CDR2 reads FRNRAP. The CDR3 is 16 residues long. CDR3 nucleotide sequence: TGTGCTAGTGGTTTGGGGCTGGGGACAGGCGTTTATGAAGCTTTCTTT. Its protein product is CASGLGLGTGVYEAFF.

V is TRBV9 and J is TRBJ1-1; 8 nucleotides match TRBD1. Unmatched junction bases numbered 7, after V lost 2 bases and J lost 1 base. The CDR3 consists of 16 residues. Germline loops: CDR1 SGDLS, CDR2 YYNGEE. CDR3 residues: CASSVEDRVENTEAFF. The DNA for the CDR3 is TGTGCCAGCAGCGTGGAGGACAGGGTTGAGAACACTGAAGCTTTCTTT.

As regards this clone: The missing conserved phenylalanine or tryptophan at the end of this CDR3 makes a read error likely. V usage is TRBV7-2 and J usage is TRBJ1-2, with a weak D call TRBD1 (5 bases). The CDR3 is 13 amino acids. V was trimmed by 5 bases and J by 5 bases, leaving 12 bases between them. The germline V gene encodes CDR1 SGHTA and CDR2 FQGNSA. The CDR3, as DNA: TGTGCCAGCAGCCATGCGACAGCTTATGGCTACACCTTA. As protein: CASSHATAYGYTL.

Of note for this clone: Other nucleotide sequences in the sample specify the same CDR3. Here the CDR3 reads CASSQLLNTEAFF. CDR3 coding DNA: TGTGCCAGCAGCCAACTCCTGAACACTGAAGCTTTCTTT. The chain carries TRBV3-1 (or the pseudogene TRBV3-2) and TRBJ1-1; D not certain. CDR1 is LGHDT, CDR2 YNNKEL, per germline (reference sequence). V dropped 2 bases and J dropped 0 bases, with 4 bases sitting between them. The CDR3 consists of 13 residues.

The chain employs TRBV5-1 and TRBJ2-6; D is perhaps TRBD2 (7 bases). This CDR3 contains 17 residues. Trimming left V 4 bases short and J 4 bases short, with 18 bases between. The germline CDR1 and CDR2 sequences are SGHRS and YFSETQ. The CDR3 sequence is CASSNTAGARGANVLTF. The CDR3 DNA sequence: TGCGCCAGCAGCAACACGGCGGGGGCGCGCGGGGCCAACGTCCTGACTTTC.

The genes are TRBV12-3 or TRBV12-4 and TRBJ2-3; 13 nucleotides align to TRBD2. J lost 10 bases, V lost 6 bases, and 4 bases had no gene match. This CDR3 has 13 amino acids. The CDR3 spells CASRGLAGDPQYF. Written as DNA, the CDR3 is TGTGCCAGCAGAGGACTAGCGGGGGATCCGCAGTATTTT.

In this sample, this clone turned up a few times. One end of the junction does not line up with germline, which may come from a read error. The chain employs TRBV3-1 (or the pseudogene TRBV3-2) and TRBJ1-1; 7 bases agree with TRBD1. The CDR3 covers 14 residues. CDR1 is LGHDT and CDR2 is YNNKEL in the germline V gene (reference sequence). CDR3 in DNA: TGTGCCAGCAGGCAAGGGGGCGGAGTGACTGAAGCTTTCTTT. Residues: CASRQGGGVTEAFF.

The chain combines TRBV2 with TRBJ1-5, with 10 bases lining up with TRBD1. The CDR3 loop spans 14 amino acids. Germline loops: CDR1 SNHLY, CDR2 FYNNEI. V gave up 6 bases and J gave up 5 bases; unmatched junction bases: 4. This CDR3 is CASSPGTGDQPQHF. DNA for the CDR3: TGTGCCAGCAGCCCCGGGACAGGGGATCAGCCCCAGCATTTT.

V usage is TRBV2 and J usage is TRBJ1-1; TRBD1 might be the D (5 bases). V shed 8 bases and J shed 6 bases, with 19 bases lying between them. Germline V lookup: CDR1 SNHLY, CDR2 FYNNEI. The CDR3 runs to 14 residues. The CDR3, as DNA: TGTGCCAGCCGGAAGAGGGGTGGAGGGCCTGAAGCTTTCTTT. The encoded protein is CASRKRGGGPEAFF. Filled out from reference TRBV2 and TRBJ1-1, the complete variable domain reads EPEVTQTPSHQVTQMGQEVILRCVPISNHLYFYWYRQILGQKVEFLVSFYNNEISEKSEIFDDQFSVERPDGSNFTLKIRSTKLEDSAMYFCASRKRGGGPEAFFGQGTRLTVV.

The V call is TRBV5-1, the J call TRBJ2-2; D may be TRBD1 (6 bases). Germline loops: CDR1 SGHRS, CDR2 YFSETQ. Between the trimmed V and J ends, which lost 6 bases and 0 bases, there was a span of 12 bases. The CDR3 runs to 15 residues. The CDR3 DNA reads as TGCGCCAGCATGGTTGGGGGCTCGAACACCGGGGAGCTGTTTTTT. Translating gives CASMVGGSNTGELFF.

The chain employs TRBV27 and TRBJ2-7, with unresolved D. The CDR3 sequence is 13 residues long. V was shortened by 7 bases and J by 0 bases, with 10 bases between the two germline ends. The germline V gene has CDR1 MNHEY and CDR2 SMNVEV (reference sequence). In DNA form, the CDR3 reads TGTGCCAGCACCCATCCAAACTCCTACGAGCAGTACTTC. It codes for CASTHPNSYEQYF.

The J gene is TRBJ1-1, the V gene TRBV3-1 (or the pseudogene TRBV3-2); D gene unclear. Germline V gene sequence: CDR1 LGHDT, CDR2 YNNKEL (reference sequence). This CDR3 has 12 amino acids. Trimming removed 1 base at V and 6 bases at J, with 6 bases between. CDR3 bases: TGTGCCAGCAGCCAAGGCCGCGCTGAAGCTTTCTTT. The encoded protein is CASSQGRAEAFF.

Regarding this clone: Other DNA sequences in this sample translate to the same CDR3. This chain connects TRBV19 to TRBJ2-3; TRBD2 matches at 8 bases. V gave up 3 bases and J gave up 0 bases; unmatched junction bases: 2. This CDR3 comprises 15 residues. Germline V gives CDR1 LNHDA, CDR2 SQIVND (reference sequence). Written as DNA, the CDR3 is TGTGCCAGTAGTATCACTAGCGGTAGCACAGATACGCAGTATTTT. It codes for CASSITSGSTDTQYF.

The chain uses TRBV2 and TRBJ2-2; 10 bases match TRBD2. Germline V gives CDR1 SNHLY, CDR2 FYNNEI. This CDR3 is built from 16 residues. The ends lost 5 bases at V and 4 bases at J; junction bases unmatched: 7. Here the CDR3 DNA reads TGTGCCAGCAGTCCTCAGCGGGGGGGCCGCACCGGGGAGCTGTTTTTT. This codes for CASSPQRGGRTGELFF.

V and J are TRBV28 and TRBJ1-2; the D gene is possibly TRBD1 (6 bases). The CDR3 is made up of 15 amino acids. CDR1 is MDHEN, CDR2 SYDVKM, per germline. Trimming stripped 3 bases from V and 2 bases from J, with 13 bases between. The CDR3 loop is CASSFSGGLNYGYTF. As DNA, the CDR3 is TGTGCCAGCAGTTTCTCGGGGGGCCTCAACTATGGCTACACCTTC.

CDR3 loop: CASRNRGGLVHF. The DNA for the CDR3 is TGTGCCAGCAGGAACAGGGGGGGCCTGGTGCATTTT. J is TRBJ1-5 and V is TRBV13; 8 positions match TRBD1. Losses at the gene ends were 6 bases for V and 15 bases for J; bases not matched to a gene: 10. This CDR3 has 12 residues. Germline CDR1 and CDR2: PRHDT and FYEKMQ (reference sequence). Using reference TRBV13 and TRBJ1-5 for the parts outside the CDR3, the full variable domain is AAGVIQSPRHLIKEKRETATLKCYPIPRHDTVYWYQQGPGQDPQFLISFYEKMQSDKGSIPDRFSAQQFSDYHSELNMSSLELGDSALYFCASRNRGGLVHFGDGTRLSIL.

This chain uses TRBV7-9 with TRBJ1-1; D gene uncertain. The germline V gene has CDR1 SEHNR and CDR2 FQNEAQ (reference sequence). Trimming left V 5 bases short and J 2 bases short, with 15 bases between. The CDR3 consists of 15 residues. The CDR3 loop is CASSGTGGVNTEAFF. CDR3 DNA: TGTGCCAGCAGCGGTACGGGAGGAGTAAACACTGAAGCTTTCTTT.

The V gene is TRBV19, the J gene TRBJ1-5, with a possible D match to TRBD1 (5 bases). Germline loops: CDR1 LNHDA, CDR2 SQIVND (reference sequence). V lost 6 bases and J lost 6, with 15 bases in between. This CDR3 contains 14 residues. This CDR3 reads CASRAKGPSQPQHF. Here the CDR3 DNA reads TGTGCCAGTAGAGCGAAGGGGCCTAGTCAGCCCCAGCATTTT.

The CDR3: CAISEPGEPQHF. CDR3 coding DNA: TGTGCCATCAGTGAGCCCGGAGAGCCCCAGCATTTT. The chain links TRBV10-3 to TRBJ1-5, with D unresolved. Trimming pared 2 bases from V and 8 bases from J, leaving 7 bases between. The CDR3 is made up of 12 amino acids. Germline CDR1 is ENHRY and CDR2 is SYGVKD.

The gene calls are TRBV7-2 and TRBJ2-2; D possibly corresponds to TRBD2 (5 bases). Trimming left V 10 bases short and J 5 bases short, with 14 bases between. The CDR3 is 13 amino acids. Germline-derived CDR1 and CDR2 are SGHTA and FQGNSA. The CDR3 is CATSTPGTGELFF. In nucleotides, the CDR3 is TGTGCCACCAGTACGCCGGGGACCGGGGAGCTGTTTTTT.

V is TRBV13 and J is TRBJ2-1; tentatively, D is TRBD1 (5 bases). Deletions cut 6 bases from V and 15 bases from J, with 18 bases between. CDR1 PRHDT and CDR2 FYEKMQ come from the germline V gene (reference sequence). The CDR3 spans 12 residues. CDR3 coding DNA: TGTGCCAGCAGTCCGACAGCGTCCGTCCTGTTCTTC. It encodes CASSPTASVLFF.

Written as DNA, the CDR3 is TGTGCCAGTAGTCCCGGGACAGCTGCTCTAGGGGCCAACGTCCTGACTTTC. Protein product: CASSPGTAALGANVLTF. This chain connects TRBV19 to TRBJ2-6; 7 bases are a match to TRBD1. Germline V CDR1 and CDR2: LNHDA, SQIVND (reference sequence). CDR3 length: 17 residues. V lost 5 bases to trimming and J lost 4 bases; unmatched junction nucleotides: 11. The variable domain in full, completed from reference TRBV19 and TRBJ2-6, reads DGGITQSPKYLFRKEGQNVTLSCEQNLNHDAMYWYRQDPGQGLRLIYYSQIVNDFQKGDIAEGYSVSREKKESFPLTVTSAQKNPTAFYLCASSPGTAALGANVLTFGAGSRLTVL.

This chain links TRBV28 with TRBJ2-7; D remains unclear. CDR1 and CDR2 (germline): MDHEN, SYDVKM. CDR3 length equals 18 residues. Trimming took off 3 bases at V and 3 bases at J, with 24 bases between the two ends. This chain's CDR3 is CASSFGLTDPTSSYEQYF. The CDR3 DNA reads TGTGCCAGCAGTTTCGGTTTGACGGATCCGACATCGAGCTACGAGCAGTACTTC.

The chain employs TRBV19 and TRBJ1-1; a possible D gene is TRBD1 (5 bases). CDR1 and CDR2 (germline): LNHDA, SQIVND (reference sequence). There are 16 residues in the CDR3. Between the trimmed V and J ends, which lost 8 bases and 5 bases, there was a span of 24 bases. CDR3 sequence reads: CASGLTTSRQRTEAFF. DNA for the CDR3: TGTGCCAGTGGCCTGACGACCAGCAGACAGAGAACTGAAGCTTTCTTT.